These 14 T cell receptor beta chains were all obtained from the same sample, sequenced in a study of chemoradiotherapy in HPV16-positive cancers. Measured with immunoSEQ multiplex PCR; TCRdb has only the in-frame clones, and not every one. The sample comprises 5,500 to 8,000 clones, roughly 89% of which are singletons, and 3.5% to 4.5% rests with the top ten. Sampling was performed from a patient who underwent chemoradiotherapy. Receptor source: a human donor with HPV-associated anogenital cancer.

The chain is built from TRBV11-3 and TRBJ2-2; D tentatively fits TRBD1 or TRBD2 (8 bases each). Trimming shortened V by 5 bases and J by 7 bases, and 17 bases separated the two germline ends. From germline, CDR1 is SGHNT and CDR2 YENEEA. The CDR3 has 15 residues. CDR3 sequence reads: CASSLSGTGGGELFF. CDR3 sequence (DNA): TGTGCCAGCAGCCTTAGCGGGACAGGCGGCGGGGAGCTGTTTTTT.

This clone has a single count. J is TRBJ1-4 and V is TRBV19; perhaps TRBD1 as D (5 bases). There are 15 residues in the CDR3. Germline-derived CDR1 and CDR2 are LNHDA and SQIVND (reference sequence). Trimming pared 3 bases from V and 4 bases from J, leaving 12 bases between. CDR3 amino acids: CASSIGRQINEKLFF. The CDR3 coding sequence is TGTGCCAGTAGTATTGGGAGACAGATTAATGAAAAACTGTTTTTT.

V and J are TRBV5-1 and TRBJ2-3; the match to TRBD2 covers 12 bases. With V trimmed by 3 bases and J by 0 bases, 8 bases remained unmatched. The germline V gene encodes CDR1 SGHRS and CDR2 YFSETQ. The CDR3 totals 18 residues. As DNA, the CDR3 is TGCGCCAGCAGCTCCGGACTAGCGGGGACCTCTAGCACAGATACGCAGTATTTT. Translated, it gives CASSSGLAGTSSTDTQYF.

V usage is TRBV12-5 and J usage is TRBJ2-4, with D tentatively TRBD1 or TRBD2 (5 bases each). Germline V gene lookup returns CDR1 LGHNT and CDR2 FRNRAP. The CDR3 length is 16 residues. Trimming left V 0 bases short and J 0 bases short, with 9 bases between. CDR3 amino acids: CASGLVSGTAKNIQYF. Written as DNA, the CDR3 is TGTGCTAGTGGTTTGGTATCCGGGACAGCCAAAAACATTCAGTACTTC. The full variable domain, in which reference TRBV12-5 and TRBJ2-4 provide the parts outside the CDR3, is DARVTQTPRHKVTEMGQEVTMRCQPILGHNTVFWYRQTMMQGLELLAYFRNRAPLDDSGMPKDRFSAEMPDATLATLKIQPSEPRDSAVYFCASGLVSGTAKNIQYFGAGTRLSVL.

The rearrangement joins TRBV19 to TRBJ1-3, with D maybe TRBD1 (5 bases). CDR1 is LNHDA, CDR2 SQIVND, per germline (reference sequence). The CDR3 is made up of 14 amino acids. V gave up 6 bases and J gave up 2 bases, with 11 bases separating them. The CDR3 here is CASRAGTAGNTIYF. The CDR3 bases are TGTGCCAGTAGGGCAGGGACCGCTGGAAACACCATATATTTT.

CDR3 nucleotides: TGCGCCAGCAGGGCCCCGGAAGCGACTGAGCAGTTCTTC. This encodes CASRAPEATEQFF. This chain uses TRBV5-1 with TRBJ2-1; D unclear. The CDR3 covers 13 residues. V lost 5 bases and J lost 9, with 15 bases in between. Per germline, CDR1 SGHRS and CDR2 YFSETQ.

CDR3 sequence (DNA): TGTGCCAGCAGTGACTCTGGTAATACCTACGAGCAGTACTTC. Amino acids: CASSDSGNTYEQYF. The gene calls are TRBV25-1 and TRBJ2-7; D ambiguous. V gave up 3 bases and J gave up 2 bases, with 11 bases separating them. The CDR3 length is 14 residues. Germline values: CDR1 MGHDK, CDR2 SYGVNS.

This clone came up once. The CDR3 region has the DNA TGTGCCAGCAGTGATTCCTGGGGTGGGGTTGGAGATAGAAATCAGCCCCAGCATTTT. Translation gives CASSDSWGGVGDRNQPQHF. V gene TRBV2 combines with J gene TRBJ1-5; D gene ambiguous. The CDR3 has 19 amino acids. Germline CDR1 reads SNHLY; CDR2 reads FYNNEI. Trimming left V 3 bases short and J 4 bases short, with 25 bases between.

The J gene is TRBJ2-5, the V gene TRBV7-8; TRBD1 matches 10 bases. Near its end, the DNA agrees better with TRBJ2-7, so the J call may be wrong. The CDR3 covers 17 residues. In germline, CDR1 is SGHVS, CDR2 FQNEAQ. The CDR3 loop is CASSLAWDRGFAYEQYF. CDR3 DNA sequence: TGTGCCAGCAGCTTAGCTTGGGACAGGGGCTTTGCCTACGAGCAGTACTTC.

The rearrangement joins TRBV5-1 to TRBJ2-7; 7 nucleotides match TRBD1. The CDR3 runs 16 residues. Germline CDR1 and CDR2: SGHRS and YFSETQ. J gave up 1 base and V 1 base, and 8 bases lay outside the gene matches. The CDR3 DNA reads TGCGCCAGCAGCTTGAGGACAGGCTACGGGTCCTACGAGCAGTACTTC. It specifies CASSLRTGYGSYEQYF.

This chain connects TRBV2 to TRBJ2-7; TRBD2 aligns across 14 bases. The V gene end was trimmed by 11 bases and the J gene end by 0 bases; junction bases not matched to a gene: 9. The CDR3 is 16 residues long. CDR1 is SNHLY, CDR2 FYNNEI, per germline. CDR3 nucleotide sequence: TGTGCCGAAAGAGCCGGGACTAGCGGGAGCTCCTACGAGCAGTACTTC. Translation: CAERAGTSGSSYEQYF.

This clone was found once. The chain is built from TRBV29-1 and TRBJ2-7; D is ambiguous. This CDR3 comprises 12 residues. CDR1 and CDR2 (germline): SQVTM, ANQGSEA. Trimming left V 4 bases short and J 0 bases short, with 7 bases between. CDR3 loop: CSVVQSSYEQYF. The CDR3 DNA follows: TGCAGCGTTGTTCAGAGCTCCTACGAGCAGTACTTC.

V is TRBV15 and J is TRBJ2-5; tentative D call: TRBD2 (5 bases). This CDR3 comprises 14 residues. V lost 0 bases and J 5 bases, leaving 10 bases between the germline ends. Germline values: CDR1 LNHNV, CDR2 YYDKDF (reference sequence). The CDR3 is CATSRDRGGETQYF. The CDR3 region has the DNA TGTGCCACCAGCAGAGATAGAGGAGGCGAGACCCAGTACTTC.

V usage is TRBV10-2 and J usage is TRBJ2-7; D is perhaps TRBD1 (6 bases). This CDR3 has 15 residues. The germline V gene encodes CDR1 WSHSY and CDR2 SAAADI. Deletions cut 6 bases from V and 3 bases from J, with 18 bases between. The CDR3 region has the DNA TGCGCCAGCAGCGAACAGGGCACAAGGGGCTACGAGCAGTACTTC. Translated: CASSEQGTRGYEQYF.